This TCR beta chain was recorded in a study of a mutant IDH1 vaccine in newly diagnosed glioma. In regard to this clone: The antigen remains undetermined.

V lost 1 base, J lost 0 bases, and 7 bases lay in between. CDR1 is SGHRS and CDR2 is YFSETQ in the germline V gene. This CDR3 is built from 15 residues. Data came from immunoSEQ multiplex PCR; TCRdb stores just in-frame clones and leaves some out. The profile covers tens of thousands of clones, with around 60% appearing a single time and about 5% taken by the ten largest. Time point reported: week 47, end of study. Vaccine doses each comprised 300 ug of mutant IDH1 20-mer peptide, with topical imiquimod. V is TRBV5-1 and J is TRBJ2-2; a possible D gene is TRBD2 (5 bases). The sequencing used peripheral blood mononuclear cells (PBMCs), collected from a glioma patient whose treatment included an IDH1 peptide vaccine. This TCR came from a man aged 40-49 years with glioma. Some clones in this sample may be carry-over from other donors' samples. CDR3 region: CASSLRTPNTGELFF. For the CDR3, the DNA is TGCGCCAGCAGCTTGCGGACTCCGAACACCGGGGAGCTGTTTTTT.